This TCR beta chain was observed in a study of shared clonotypes between healthy human individuals. Execution of the assay was at deep level. The repertoire was sequenced with immunoSEQ multiplex PCR; TCRdb's copy has only in-frame clones and lacks some. The sample contains over a million clones, roughly 80% of which appear only once. Germline-derived CDR1 and CDR2 are SNHLY and FYNNEI. The ends lost 2 bases at V and 7 bases at J; junction bases unmatched: 8. The CDR3 length is 15 residues. This clone is a singleton in its sample. The sample was memory CD4+ T cells sorted from blood. Subset reported: CD45RA-negative fraction. The clonotype comes from a man younger than 30 in good health. V is TRBV2 and J is TRBJ2-1; 7 bases line up with TRBD2. In nucleotides, the CDR3 is TGTGCCAGCAGTGAATTTTGGGGGGGAGGTAATGAGCAGTTCTTC. Protein product: CASSEFWGGGNEQFF.